This T cell receptor (beta chain) emerged from a study of OX40 agonist ivuxolimab in advanced cancers. Study details: The patients got ivuxolimab, which is an agonistic anti-OX40 (CD134) antibody. With a range of roughly 20 to 80, age averaged approximately 60 years, and roughly 80% were male.

The CDR3 spans 13 residues. V lost 7 bases, J lost 0 bases, and 10 bases lay in between. The germline V gene has CDR1 SQVTM and CDR2 ANQGSEA. Regarding the study as a whole: The antigen specificity of the peripheral T cells (those that were expanded) was not determined.

As concerns this clone: Its antigen remains unknown.

Data came from immunoSEQ multiplex PCR; TCRdb stores just in-frame clones and leaves some out. Counted here are some 80,000 clones, roughly nine tenths occurring once; the ten biggest clones make up about 3%. This specimen consisted of CD4+ or CD8+ T cells sorted from blood, obtained in a trial of the OX40 agonist ivuxolimab. V is TRBV29-1 and J is TRBJ2-1; D unresolved. This clonotype was sampled from an adult with an advanced solid tumor such as melanoma, head and neck, liver or kidney cancer. CDR3 sequence reads: CSGTISSYNEQFF. CDR3 sequence (DNA): TGCAGCGGAACAATCAGCTCCTACAATGAGCAGTTCTTC.